Listed below are T cell receptor beta chains from one sample, sequenced in a study of blood T cell repertoires in COVID-19. Profiled with immunoSEQ multiplex PCR; TCRdb holds only in-frame clones, not every one. This sample has under 150,000 clones, with over 60% found just once. Sequences were obtained from peripheral blood. These receptors were obtained from a woman over 75 with active or convalescent COVID-19. The CDR3 runs from the conserved cysteine through the conserved F or W. Each record gives: clone size, V gene, J gene, D gene, CDR3 DNA, CDR3 protein. The D gene is left open where the match is weak. Expanded clones get a size class; other rows say once, few or many, or leave the size out.

>NA|TRBV18|TRBJ1-3|TRBD1
TGTGCCAGCTCACTGGACAGGGCTGGAAACACCATATATTTT
CASSLDRAGNTIYF
>NA|TRBV3-1/TRBV3-2|TRBJ1-4|NA
TGTGCCAGCAGCCAAGTTGGAGGGTCCAATGAAAAACTGTTTTTT
CASSQVGGSNEKLFF
>NA|TRBV6-5|TRBJ2-1|TRBD1
TGTGCCAGCAGGGCAGGGGGAACCTGGAATGAGCAGTTCTTC
CASRAGGTWNEQFF
>NA|TRBV15|TRBJ2-1|NA
TGTGCCACCAGCAGAGATATCGGGGAAGGATACAATGAGCAGTTCTTC
CATSRDIGEGYNEQFF
>NA|TRBV6-5|TRBJ2-4|TRBD1
TGTGCCAGCAGTTTTGACAGGGGGGCCAAAAACATTCAGTACTTC
CASSFDRGAKNIQYF
>few|TRBV6-2/TRBV6-3|TRBJ2-5|NA
TGTGCCAGCAGTTACTCGGCAGGGGTGGGCCAAGAGACCCAGTACTTC
CASSYSAGVGQETQYF
>NA|TRBV28|TRBJ1-1|NA
TGTGCCAGCAGTTTTCTCAGGGGAAGGGGCACTGAAGCTTTCTTT
CASSFLRGRGTEAFF
>NA|TRBV27|TRBJ2-5|NA
TGTGCCAGCAGTTTAACTTCTTCCCGGGTGGTCCGAGAGACCCAGTACTTC
CASSLTSSRVVRETQYF
>NA|TRBV6-1|TRBJ1-3|NA
TGTGCCAGCAGGGGACTTGGATCTGGAAACACCATATATTTT
CASRGLGSGNTIYF
>NA|TRBV10-3|TRBJ2-2|NA
TGTGCCATCAGTACGGGAACGGGCACCGGGGAGCTGTTTTTT
CAISTGTGTGELFF
>few|TRBV9|TRBJ1-6|NA
TGTGCCAGCAGCGTAGCAGGGTCTAATTCACCCCTCCACTTT
CASSVAGSNSPLHF
>many|TRBV5-4|TRBJ1-2|TRBD1
TGTGCCAGCAGCAAACCCTGGGACAGTGTGGGAGGCTACACCTTC
CASSKPWDSVGGYTF
>NA|TRBV27|TRBJ1-4|NA
TGTGCCAGCAGTTTTAAATCTAATGAAAAACTGTTTTTT
CASSFKSNEKLFF
>few|TRBV7-8|TRBJ1-2|NA
TGTGCCAGCAGCTTACCCGGGGGGTTGGGGCATGGCTACACCTTC
CASSLPGGLGHGYTF
>NA|TRBV9|TRBJ2-7|TRBD2
TGTGCCAGCAGCGAACTAGCGGGGGTCTACGAGCAGTACTTC
CASSELAGVYEQYF
>once|TRBV7-2|TRBJ1-3|NA
TGTGCCAGCAGCTCTCAGGGTGTTATGGGAAACACCATATATTTT
CASSSQGVMGNTIYF
>few|TRBV7-8|TRBJ2-7|TRBD1
TGTGCCAGCAGCTTCCGGGACAGGGGGCACGAGCAGTACTTC
CASSFRDRGHEQYF
>NA|TRBV4-1|TRBJ2-1|TRBD1
TGCGCCAGCAGCCAACACGTTAGGGGCGCCGGGACAGGATCACCCTACAATGAGCAGTTCTTC
CASSQHVRGAGTGSPYNEQFF
>NA|TRBV5-5|TRBJ2-4|NA
TGTGCCAGCAGCTGGGCACAGGACCCCTCCAAAAACATTCAGTACTTC
CASSWAQDPSKNIQYF
>many|TRBV5-1|TRBJ2-5|TRBD1
TGCGCCAGCAGCTTGGATCAGGGGGCTAAAGAGACCCAGTACTTC
CASSLDQGAKETQYF
>NA|TRBV5-6|TRBJ1-1|NA
TGTGCCAGCAGCTTGAGAGTCTTCGGCACTGAAGCTTTCTTT
CASSLRVFGTEAFF
>NA|TRBV2|TRBJ1-3|NA
TGTGCCAGCAGTCAGGTGGGAAACACCATATATTTT
CASSQVGNTIYF
>NA|TRBV12-3/TRBV12-4|TRBJ1-4|NA
TGTGCCAGCAGTAGGGGCGGGGAGCGGAAACTGTTTTTT
CASSRGGERKLFF
>NA|TRBV27|TRBJ1-6|NA
TGTGCCAGCAGTCGGCAAGAATCGAGGTACAATTCACCCCTCCACTTT
CASSRQESRYNSPLHF
>NA|TRBV5-1|TRBJ2-7|NA
TGCGCCAGCAGGGACTCCGCGGTAGAGCAGTACTTC
CASRDSAVEQYF
>NA|TRBV28|TRBJ1-2|TRBD1
TGTGCCAGCAGCACCGGGACAGGGGGTGGCTACACCTTC
CASSTGTGGGYTF
>NA|TRBV5-6|TRBJ2-5|NA
TGTGCCAGCAGTCGACAGCAAGAGACCCAGTACTTC
CASSRQQETQYF
>NA|TRBV7-2|TRBJ1-2|NA
TGTGCCAGCAGCTTAGGAGGGCAGGTCTATGGCTACACCTTC
CASSLGGQVYGYTF
>NA|TRBV4-3|TRBJ2-4|TRBD2
TGCGCCAGCAGCCAAGATTACGGGTCAGGCGGGGGGAACCGGGCCATTCAGTACTTC
CASSQDYGSGGGNRAIQYF
>NA|TRBV30|TRBJ1-2|NA
TGTGCCTGGAGTGCCCTAAGAGACAAGAACTATGGCTACACCTTC
CAWSALRDKNYGYTF
>NA|TRBV7-2|TRBJ2-3|TRBD1
TGTGCCAGCAGCGCCCATCCGGGACAGGGAGGCACAGATACGCAGTATTTT
CASSAHPGQGGTDTQYF
>NA|TRBV20-1|TRBJ2-5|NA
TGCAGTGCTAGTAAGGGGGAGACCCAGTACTTC
CSASKGETQYF
>NA|TRBV30|TRBJ1-1|NA
TGTGCCTGGAGTAATGACATGAACACTGAAGCTTTCTTT
CAWSNDMNTEAFF
>NA|TRBV6-1|TRBJ1-6|NA
TGTGCCAGCAGTGAGGGCCAGCCCCGCAATCCCCTCCACTTT
CASSEGQPRNPLHF
>NA|TRBV6-1|TRBJ2-1|TRBD2
TGTGCCAGCAGTGAGCCGCGGGGGGTCCGACAGTTCTTC
CASSEPRGVRQFF
>few|TRBV24-1|TRBJ2-2|NA
TGTGCCACCAGTCTGGCAGACACCGGGGAGCTGTTTTTT
CATSLADTGELFF
>NA|TRBV5-8|TRBJ1-6|NA
TGTGCCAGCAGATCCGAGGGTTGGGGGCTCAATTCACCCCTCCACTTT
CASRSEGWGLNSPLHF
>NA|TRBV11-2|TRBJ2-1|TRBD2
TGTGCCAGCAGCCGGGGGGGTGAGCAGTTCTTC
CASSRGGEQFF
>few|TRBV11-3|TRBJ2-2|NA
TGTGCCAGCAGCTTCTCCTCCCCAGGCCCGAACACCGGGGAGCTGTTTTTT
CASSFSSPGPNTGELFF